The present TCR beta chain was sequenced within a study of T cell repertoires in cytomegalovirus infection. About the research overall: It was the public TCR beta signatures that indicated both CMV infection and matching HLA type. General observations from the study: CMV carriers with the relevant HLA were identified by cumulative public TCR beta family frequency.

TCRdb reprocessed the reads with MiXCR, giving one entry per CDR3 protein. Of 640,000 or so distinct CDR3 sequences listed, 30% to 35% are singletons. CDR1 is LGHNA, CDR2 YSLEER, per germline. The CDR3 is 16 amino acids. The ends lost 0 bases at V and 9 bases at J; junction bases unmatched: 8. In regard to this clonotype: The antigen remains unidentified.

This rearrangement joins TRBV4-3 to TRBJ2-1; TRBD2 agrees at 10 bases. This receptor was identified in a human donor in good health (CMV status not recorded). Some clones in this sample may be carry-over from other donors' samples. The sample consisted of cultured PBMCs, taken from culture after CMV antigen stimulation. CDR3 DNA: TGCGCCAGCAGCCAAGATACGGCTAGCGGGAGTCGTGAGCAGTTCTTC. This gives the protein CASSQDTASGSREQFF.